These 11 T cell receptor beta chains came from one sample sequenced in a study of CD8 T cells in ankylosing spondylitis. Study-wide findings and caveats: Among TCR beta sequences, a motif of several highly homologous variants appeared characteristic of ankylosing spondylitis blood.

These receptors have no identified antigens. TCRdb re-called the 5' RACE reads with MiXCR, one entry per CDR3 protein. The sample carries about 800,000 distinct CDR3 sequences, approximately 12% recorded once. Sequenced material: blood, either unsorted or a sorted T cell fraction (not recorded which). These receptors came from a male donor with ankylosing spondylitis.

The chain has TRBV20-1 and TRBJ2-5; D not resolved. Germline CDR1 reads DFQATT; CDR2 reads SNEGSKA (reference sequence). There are 10 residues in the CDR3. Trimming removed 5 bases from V and 10 bases from J, with 11 bases in between. CDR3 in DNA: TGCAGTGCTGGAATGCGATTCCAGTACTTC. Translated, it gives CSAGMRFQYF.

A few counts support this clonotype. J is TRBJ1-5 and V is TRBV20-1; D gene unclear. The V gene's germline CDR1 is DFQATT and CDR2 SNEGSKA (reference sequence). Trimming stripped 5 bases from V and 11 bases from J, with 16 bases between. CDR3 length: 12 residues. Written as DNA, the CDR3 is TGCAGTGCTGCTGAGCAAGGAAGGACCCAGCATTTT. Residues: CSAAEQGRTQHF.

The J gene is TRBJ2-5, the V gene TRBV7-2; D gene unclear. Trimming removed 5 bases from V and 6 bases from J, with 13 bases in between. Per germline, CDR1 SGHTA and CDR2 FQGNSA. The CDR3 has 13 amino acids. CDR3 DNA: TGTGCCAGCAGCCTCAGAACCCTGCAGACCCAGTACTTC. This translates into CASSLRTLQTQYF.

The V gene is TRBV15, the J gene TRBJ1-5, with D tentatively TRBD1 (6 bases). There are 15 residues in the CDR3. Trimming removed 6 bases at V and 2 bases at J, with 14 bases between. CDR1 is LNHNV, CDR2 YYDKDF, per germline (reference sequence). The CDR3 DNA is TGTGCCACCAGTTCAGGGGCGGGTGGCAATCAGCCCCAGCATTTT. It translates to CATSSGAGGNQPQHF.

This clonotype was counted between two and nine times. J is TRBJ2-2 and V is TRBV7-3; TRBD1 matches 7 bases. The CDR3 has 14 residues. CDR1 is SGHTA and CDR2 is FQGTGA in the germline V gene. J was trimmed by 9 bases and V by 5 bases; bases with no gene match: 9. The CDR3 DNA reads TGTGCCAGCAGCCCCAACAGGGGCGGCTGGGAGCTGTTTTTT. Amino acids: CASSPNRGGWELFF.

This clonotype has at least ten counts. The chain employs TRBV5-1 and TRBJ1-5; D is undetermined. V lost 3 bases to trimming and J lost 1 base, with 8 bases between them. Germline V CDR1 and CDR2: SGHRS, YFSETQ. The CDR3 runs to 14 residues. Here the CDR3 reads CASSWDGSNQPQHF. DNA for the CDR3: TGCGCCAGCAGCTGGGATGGGAGCAATCAGCCCCAGCATTTT. The full variable domain, in which reference TRBV5-1 and TRBJ1-5 provide the parts outside the CDR3, is KAGVTQTPRYLIKTRGQQVTLSCSPISGHRSVSWYQQTPGQGLQFLFEYFSETQRNKGNFPGRFSGRQFSNSRSEMNVSTLELGDSALYLCASSWDGSNQPQHFGDGTRLSIL.

V gene TRBV20-1 combines with J gene TRBJ2-7; 7 nucleotides match TRBD2. This CDR3 region has 13 residues. Losses at the gene ends were 8 bases for V and 3 bases for J; bases not matched to a gene: 10. CDR1 is DFQATT and CDR2 is SNEGSKA in the germline V gene (reference sequence). As DNA, the CDR3 is TGCAGTCCCCTGCCGGGACTAATCTACGAGCAGTACTTC. Protein: CSPLPGLIYEQYF.

The rearrangement links TRBV5-1 to TRBJ2-5; 7 bases agree with TRBD2. Per germline, CDR1 SGHRS and CDR2 YFSETQ. This CDR3 has 16 residues. V lost 0 bases, J lost 3 bases, and 8 bases stayed unmatched. Here the CDR3 DNA reads TGCGCCAGCAGCTTGGTCCTAGGTGGGGGGGAAGAGACCCAGTACTTC. Encoded protein: CASSLVLGGGEETQYF.

This clonotype was recorded many times. This chain connects TRBV18 to TRBJ2-5, with D possibly TRBD1 on 6 matching bases. From germline, CDR1 is KGHSH and CDR2 LQKENI. With 5 bases removed from V and 5 bases from J, the gap between germline ends came to 12 bases. This CDR3 has 13 amino acids. The CDR3 coding sequence is TGTGCCAGCTCAACGGGACAAGGGGAGACCCAGTACTTC. Amino acid sequence: CASSTGQGETQYF.

CDR3 sequence reads: CASKETPYQPQHF. As DNA, the CDR3 is TGTGCCAGCAAAGAAACACCCTATCAGCCCCAGCATTTT. The chain links TRBV6-2 or TRBV6-3 to TRBJ1-5; D gene uncertain. The V and J ends lost 7 bases and 5 bases respectively, with 12 bases between them. This CDR3 region has 13 residues. Looked up from germline, CDR1 is MNHEY and CDR2 is SVGEGT.

This clonotype was seen a few times. The J gene is TRBJ1-4, the V gene TRBV30, with D possibly matching TRBD1 (5 bases). The CDR3 spans 15 residues. Germline V CDR1 and CDR2: GTSNPN, SVGIG (reference sequence). Trimming took off 0 bases at V and 2 bases at J, with 10 bases between the two ends. In DNA form, the CDR3 reads TGTGCCTGGAGTGTACAGGAGAATACTAATGAAAAACTGTTTTTT. Translating gives CAWSVQENTNEKLFF.